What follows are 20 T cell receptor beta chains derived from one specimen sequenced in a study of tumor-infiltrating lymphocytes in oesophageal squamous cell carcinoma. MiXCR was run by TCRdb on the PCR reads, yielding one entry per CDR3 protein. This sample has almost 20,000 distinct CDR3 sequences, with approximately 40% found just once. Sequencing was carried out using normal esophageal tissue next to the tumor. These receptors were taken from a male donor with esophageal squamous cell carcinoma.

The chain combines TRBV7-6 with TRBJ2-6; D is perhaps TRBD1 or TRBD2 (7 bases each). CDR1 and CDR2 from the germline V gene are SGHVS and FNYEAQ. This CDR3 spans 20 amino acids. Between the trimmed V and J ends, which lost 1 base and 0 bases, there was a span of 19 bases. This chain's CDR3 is CASSLVRGRGRISGANVLTF. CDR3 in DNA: TGTGCCAGCAGCTTAGTCAGGGGGAGGGGCCGGATCTCTGGGGCCAACGTCCTGACTTTC.

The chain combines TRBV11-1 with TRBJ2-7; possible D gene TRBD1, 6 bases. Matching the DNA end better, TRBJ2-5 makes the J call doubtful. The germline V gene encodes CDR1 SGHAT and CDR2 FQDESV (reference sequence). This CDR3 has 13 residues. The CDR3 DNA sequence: TGTGCCAGCAGCCAAACAGGGAAAGAGACCCAGTACTTC. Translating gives CASSQTGKETQYF.

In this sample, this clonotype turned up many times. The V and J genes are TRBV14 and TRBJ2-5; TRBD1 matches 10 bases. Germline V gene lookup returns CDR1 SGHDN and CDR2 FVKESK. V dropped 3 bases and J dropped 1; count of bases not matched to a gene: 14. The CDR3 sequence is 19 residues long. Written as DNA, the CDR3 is TGTGCCAGCAGCCATAAGGGGACAGGGGAGTCGGCCCGCCAAGAGACCCAGTACTTC. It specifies CASSHKGTGESARQETQYF.

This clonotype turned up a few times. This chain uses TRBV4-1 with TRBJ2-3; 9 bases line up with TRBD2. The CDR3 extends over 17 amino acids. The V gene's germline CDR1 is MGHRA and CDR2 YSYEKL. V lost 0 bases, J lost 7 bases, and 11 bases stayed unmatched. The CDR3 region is CASSQDGMGLAVNTQYF. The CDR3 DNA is TGCGCCAGCAGCCAAGATGGGATGGGACTAGCTGTGAATACGCAGTATTTT.

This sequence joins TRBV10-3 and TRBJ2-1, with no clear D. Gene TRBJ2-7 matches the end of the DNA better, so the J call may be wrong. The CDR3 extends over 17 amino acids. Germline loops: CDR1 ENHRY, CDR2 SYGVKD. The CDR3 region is CAISESMGASSYNEQYF. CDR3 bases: TGTGCCATCAGTGAGTCGATGGGCGCGAGCTCCTACAATGAGCAGTACTTC.

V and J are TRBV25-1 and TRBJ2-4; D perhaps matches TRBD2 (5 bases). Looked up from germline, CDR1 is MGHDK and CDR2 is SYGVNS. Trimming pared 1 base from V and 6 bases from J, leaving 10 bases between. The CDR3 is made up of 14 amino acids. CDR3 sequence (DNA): TGTGCCAGCAGTGAATCAGCGAGGGCAAACATTCAGTACTTC. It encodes CASSESARANIQYF. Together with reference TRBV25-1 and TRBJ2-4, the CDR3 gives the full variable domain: EADIYQTPRYLVIGTGKKITLECSQTMGHDKMYWYQQDPGMELHLIHYSYGVNSTEKGDLSSESTVSRIRTEHFPLTLESARPSHTSQYLCASSESARANIQYFGAGTRLSVL.

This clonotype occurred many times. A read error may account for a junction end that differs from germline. The CDR3 region is CASTEAVFADTQFF. Written as DNA, the CDR3 is TGTGCCAGCACTGAAGCCGTTTTTGCAGATACGCAGTTCTTC. V usage is TRBV6-1 and J usage is TRBJ2-1; D unclear. Germline CDR1 MNHNS, CDR2 SASEGT. This CDR3 contains 14 residues.

In DNA, the CDR3 is TGTGCCAGCAGCGGAGGGACCTATGGCTACACCTTC. Translating it yields CASSGGTYGYTF. The rearrangement uses TRBV6-2 or TRBV6-3 and TRBJ2-3; D perhaps matches TRBD1 (5 bases). The J call is in doubt because the DNA end fits TRBJ1-2 better. This CDR3 has 12 residues. Germline V gene data show CDR1 as MNHEY and CDR2 as SVGEGT.

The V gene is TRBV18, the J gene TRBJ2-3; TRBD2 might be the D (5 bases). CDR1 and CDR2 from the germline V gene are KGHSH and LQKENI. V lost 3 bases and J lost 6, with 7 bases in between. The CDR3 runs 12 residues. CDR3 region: CASSPTGDTQYF. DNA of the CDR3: TGTGCCAGCTCACCCACGGGGGATACGCAGTATTTT.

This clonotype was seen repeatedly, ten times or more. CDR3 amino acids: CASRDYYQPLYEQYF. The CDR3 DNA follows: TGTGCCAGCAGGGACTACTATCAGCCCCTCTACGAGCAGTACTTC. The V gene is TRBV28, the J gene TRBJ2-7; tentative D call: TRBD2 (6 bases). Germline CDR1 reads MDHEN; CDR2 reads SYDVKM. This CDR3 region has 15 residues. Trimming left V 6 bases short and J 3 bases short, with 18 bases between.

In nucleotides, the CDR3 is TGTGCCAGCAGCTTAGTTTGGACGGAGACCCAGTACTTC. It encodes CASSLVWTETQYF. The chain uses TRBV7-2 and TRBJ2-7; D call uncertain. The tail of the sequence fits TRBJ2-5 better, so the J call may be wrong. The CDR3 loop spans 13 amino acids. CDR1 is SGHTA, CDR2 FQGNSA, per germline.

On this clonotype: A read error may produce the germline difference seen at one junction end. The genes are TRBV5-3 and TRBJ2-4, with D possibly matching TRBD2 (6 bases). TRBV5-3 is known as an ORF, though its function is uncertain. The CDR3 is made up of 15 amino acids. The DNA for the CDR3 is TGTGCCAGCAGCTTGGCCCTCGGAGGGAGGAACATTCAGTACTTC. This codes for CASSLALGGRNIQYF.

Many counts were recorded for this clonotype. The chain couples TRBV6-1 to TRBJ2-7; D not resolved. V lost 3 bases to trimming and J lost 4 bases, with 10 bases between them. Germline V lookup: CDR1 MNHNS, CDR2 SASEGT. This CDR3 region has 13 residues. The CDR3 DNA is TGTGCCAGCAGTGACGGAAACCTTTACGAGCAGTACTTC. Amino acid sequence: CASSDGNLYEQYF.

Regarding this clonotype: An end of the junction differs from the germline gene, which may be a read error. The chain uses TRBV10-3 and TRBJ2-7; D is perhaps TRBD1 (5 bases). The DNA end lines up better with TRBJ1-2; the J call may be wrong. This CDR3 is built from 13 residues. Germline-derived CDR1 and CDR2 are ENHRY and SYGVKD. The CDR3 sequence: CASSESVGDGYTF. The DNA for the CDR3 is TGTGCCAGCAGTGAGTCGGTTGGGGACGGCTACACCTTC.

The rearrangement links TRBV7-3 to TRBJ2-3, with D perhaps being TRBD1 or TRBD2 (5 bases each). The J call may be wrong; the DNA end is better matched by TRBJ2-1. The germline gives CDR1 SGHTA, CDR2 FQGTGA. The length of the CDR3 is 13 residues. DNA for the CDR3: TGTGCCAGCAGAAAAGAGGGGTACAATGAGCAGTTCTTC. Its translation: CASRKEGYNEQFF.

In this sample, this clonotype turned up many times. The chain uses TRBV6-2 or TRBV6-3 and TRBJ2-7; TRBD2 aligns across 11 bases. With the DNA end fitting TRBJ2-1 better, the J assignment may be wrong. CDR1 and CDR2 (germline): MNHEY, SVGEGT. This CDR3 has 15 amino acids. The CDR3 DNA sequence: TGTGCCAGCAGCGCCGGGACTAGCGGTCGGGATGAGCAGTTCTTC. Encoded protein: CASSAGTSGRDEQFF.

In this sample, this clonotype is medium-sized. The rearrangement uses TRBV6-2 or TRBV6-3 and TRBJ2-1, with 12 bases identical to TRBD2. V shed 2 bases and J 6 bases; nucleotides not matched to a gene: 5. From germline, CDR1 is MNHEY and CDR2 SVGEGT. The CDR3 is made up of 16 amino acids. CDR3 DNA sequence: TGTGCCAGCAGTTACAGGACTAGCGGGATGGGCAATGAGCAGTTCTTC. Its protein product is CASSYRTSGMGNEQFF.

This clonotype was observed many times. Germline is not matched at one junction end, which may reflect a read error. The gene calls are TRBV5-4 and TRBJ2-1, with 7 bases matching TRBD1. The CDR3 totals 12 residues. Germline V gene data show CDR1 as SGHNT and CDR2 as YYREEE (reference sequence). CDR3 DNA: TGTGCCAGCAGCCTAAACAGGGGCCAAACTCACTTC. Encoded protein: CASSLNRGQTHF. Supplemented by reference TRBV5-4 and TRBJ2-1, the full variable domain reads ETGVTQSPTHLIKTRGQQVTLRCSSQSGHNTVSWYQQALGQGPQFIFQYYREEENGRGNFPPRFSGLQFPNYSSELNVNALELDDSALYLCASSLNRGQTHFGPGTRLTVL.

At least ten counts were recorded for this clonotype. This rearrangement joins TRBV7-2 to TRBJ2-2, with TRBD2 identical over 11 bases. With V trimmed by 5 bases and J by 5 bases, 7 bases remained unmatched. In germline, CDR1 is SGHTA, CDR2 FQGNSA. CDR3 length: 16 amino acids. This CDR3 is CASSPPGLAATGELFF. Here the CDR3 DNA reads TGTGCCAGCAGCCCGCCGGGACTAGCGGCTACCGGGGAGCTGTTTTTT.

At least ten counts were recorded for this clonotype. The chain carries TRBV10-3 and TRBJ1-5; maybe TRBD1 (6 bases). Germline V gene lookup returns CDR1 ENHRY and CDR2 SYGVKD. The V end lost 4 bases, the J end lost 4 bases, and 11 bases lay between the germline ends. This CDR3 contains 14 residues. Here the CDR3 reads CAISAGQGNQPQHF. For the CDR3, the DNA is TGTGCCATCAGTGCCGGTCAGGGGAATCAGCCCCAGCATTTT.